A single sample gave rise to the 2 T cell receptor beta chains below, sequenced in a study of cytomegalovirus exposure and HLA in healthy donors. Primers included in the PCR were 60 Vbeta and 13 Jbeta primers. TCRdb's copy holds only in-frame clones and misses some; the assay was immunoSEQ multiplex PCR. The ten most abundant clones cover about 1.7% of a sample with about 160,000 clones. Sequencing was carried out using PBMCs. The origin of the receptors is a woman aged 45-60 years in good health and CMV-seronegative.

The chain joins TRBV9 to TRBJ2-7; 9 bases are a match to TRBD1. The CDR3 length is 13 residues. Germline V gene data show CDR1 as SGDLS and CDR2 as YYNGEE. V lost 2 bases and J lost 5; bases outside the gene matches: 2. The CDR3 sequence: CASSVGTGHEQYF. The CDR3 DNA is TGTGCCAGCAGCGTCGGGACAGGGCACGAGCAGTACTTC.

The chain's CDR3 is CASSGQTNQPQHF. In DNA form, the CDR3 reads TGTGCCAGCAGTGGACAGACAAATCAGCCCCAGCATTTT. The chain is built from TRBV2 and TRBJ1-5, with D maybe TRBD1 (5 bases). Germline CDR1 reads SNHLY; CDR2 reads FYNNEI. V lost 4 bases and J lost 4, with 8 bases in between. This CDR3 region has 13 residues.